Listed below are T cell receptor beta chains from one sample, sequenced in a study of T cell responses to AZD1222 COVID-19 vaccine. TCRdb's copy holds only in-frame clones and misses some; the assay was immunoSEQ multiplex PCR. The table lists about 120,000 clones, around 87% of them singletons. Specimen: peripheral blood, collected on day 0 of AZD1222 vaccination. The receptor source for this set is an adult in good health. CDR3s include the opening cysteine and the closing phenylalanine or tryptophan. D genes are given only for firm matches. Size is stated for part of the rows, as once, few or many counts, or as a class when the clone is expanded.

CDR3nt,CDR3aa,d_gene,v_gene,j_gene,abundance
TGTGCCAGTAGTTCCCTGGGCGGCGGGGAGCTGTTTTTT,CASSSLGGGELFF,.,TRBV19,TRBJ2-2,few
TGTGCCAGCAGTTACTCGAATTCTGGGGCAGGGGCCAACGTCCTGACTTTC,CASSYSNSGAGANVLTF,.,TRBV6-2/TRBV6-3,TRBJ2-6,.
TGTGCCAGCACCAAGGGGGCTAGCGGGGGCACAGATACGCAGTATTTT,CASTKGASGGTDTQYF,TRBD2,TRBV7-8,TRBJ2-3,few
TGTGCCAGCAGCTCACCGACAGAAAACACTGAAGCTTTCTTT,CASSSPTENTEAFF,.,TRBV7-9,TRBJ1-1,.
TGTGCCAGCAGCGCATCTAGCGGAGTGGACGAGCAGTACTTC,CASSASSGVDEQYF,TRBD2,TRBV9,TRBJ2-7,.
TGTGCCAGCAGCTGGGTTCCCCTGCTAGCGGGGGTTGGGTATGAGCAGTTCTTC,CASSWVPLLAGVGYEQFF,TRBD2,TRBV7-2,TRBJ2-1,.
TGTGCCAGCAGGGAGGGAAATTCACCCCTCCACTTT,CASREGNSPLHF,.,TRBV7-9,TRBJ1-6,few
TGTGCCAGCAGCACCCGAGCGGGAGTTGGCACCAATGAGCAGTTCTTC,CASSTRAGVGTNEQFF,TRBD2,TRBV9,TRBJ2-1,once
TGTGCCAGCAGTCGTCTAGCGGGTTCCGAGCAGTACTTC,CASSRLAGSEQYF,TRBD2,TRBV6-5,TRBJ2-7,.
TGTGCCAGCAGTTTAGAACGGAATGAAAAACTGTTTTTT,CASSLERNEKLFF,.,TRBV27,TRBJ1-4,.
TGCGCCAGCAGCTTGGACCGAGCGGGCCGATACAATGAGCAGTTCTTC,CASSLDRAGRYNEQFF,.,TRBV5-1,TRBJ2-1,few
TGTGCCAGCAGCGCGCTCCTGGGAGGGGTACTTTCCAATGAGCAGTTCTTC,CASSALLGGVLSNEQFF,TRBD2,TRBV9,TRBJ2-1,few
TGCGCCAGCAGCTTGGATAATTCACCCCTCCACTTT,CASSLDNSPLHF,.,TRBV5-1,TRBJ1-6,.
TGTGCCAGCAGCCAAAGAGGAACCAGGGGGAGCTCCTACAATGAGCAGTTCTTC,CASSQRGTRGSSYNEQFF,TRBD1,TRBV3-1/TRBV3-2,TRBJ2-1,.
TGTGCCAGTAGTATAGGGCAGAACCAGAAGCCCCTCCACTTT,CASSIGQNQKPLHF,.,TRBV19,TRBJ1-6,few
TGTGCCAGCAGCCCGACTAGCGGGAGGCGGATTGAGCAGTTCTTC,CASSPTSGRRIEQFF,TRBD2,TRBV5-6,TRBJ2-1,few
TGTGCCACCAGCAGCTATATCGGACAGGGGGCGAGAGAGCAGTACTTC,CATSSYIGQGAREQYF,TRBD1,TRBV15,TRBJ2-7,.
TGTGCCTGGAGTTGGCAGGGGGGTGAAAAACTGTTTTTT,CAWSWQGGEKLFF,TRBD1,TRBV30,TRBJ1-4,.
TGTGCCAGTACTCCGTTAGGGACTAGCGCCTACAATGAGCAGTTCTTC,CASTPLGTSAYNEQFF,TRBD2,TRBV19,TRBJ2-1,.
TGTGCCAGTAGTATTTTCCCGGGGACAGCGAACACTGAAGCTTTCTTT,CASSIFPGTANTEAFF,TRBD1,TRBV19,TRBJ1-1,.
TGTGCCAGCTCACCATTGGCCGGGACTCTGAACACTGAAGCTTTCTTT,CASSPLAGTLNTEAFF,.,TRBV18,TRBJ1-1,.
TGTGCCAGCAGCGGGGGGGACAGGGTGACGGAGACCCAGTACTTC,CASSGGDRVTETQYF,TRBD1,TRBV9,TRBJ2-5,.
TGTGCCAGCAGACCCGGACAGGGTGGCAATCAGCCCCAGCATTTT,CASRPGQGGNQPQHF,TRBD1,TRBV2,TRBJ1-5,.
TGTGCCAGCAGCCTTGAACCCATCGGCACTGAAGCTTTCTTT,CASSLEPIGTEAFF,.,TRBV9,TRBJ1-1,.
TGTGCCAGCAGCTTAGACACCGGGGAGCTGTTTTTT,CASSLDTGELFF,.,TRBV7-9,TRBJ2-2,.
TGTGCCAGCAGTTTCCGGGGCTCGAAGGCTTTCTTT,CASSFRGSKAFF,.,TRBV27,TRBJ1-1,.
TGTGCCAGCAGCCAAGGAATCGGCCCCGGAGCTTTCTTT,CASSQGIGPGAFF,.,TRBV7-2,TRBJ1-1,.
TGTGCCAGCAGTGAAACCTTTGTGAACACTGAAGCTTTCTTT,CASSETFVNTEAFF,.,TRBV25-1,TRBJ1-1,.
TGTGCCAGCAGTTTAATAGAACAGGGGAGGCAGTTCTTC,CASSLIEQGRQFF,TRBD1,TRBV28,TRBJ2-1,once
TGTGCCACCAGTGACCGTCGGACAGGGATGGGCTACTATGGCTACACCTTC,CATSDRRTGMGYYGYTF,TRBD1,TRBV24-1,TRBJ1-2,.
TGCAGCGTTAGCGGCGGGAGAAAGGTGGATGAGCAGTTCTTC,CSVSGGRKVDEQFF,TRBD2,TRBV29-1,TRBJ2-1,.
TGTGCCAGCAGCCAAGCGGGACTAAGAGATGAGCAGTTCTTC,CASSQAGLRDEQFF,TRBD2,TRBV3-1/TRBV3-2,TRBJ2-1,.
TGTGCCACCAGTGGTGAACCGGGACAGGGGAATGAGCAGTTCTTC,CATSGEPGQGNEQFF,TRBD1,TRBV24-1,TRBJ2-1,.
TGTGCCAGCAGCGTCACAGGGGGAGCGGTGCAAGAGACCCAGTACTTC,CASSVTGGAVQETQYF,TRBD1,TRBV7-6,TRBJ2-5,.
TGTGCCAGCTCACCACAGGGGACTAGCATTTCTAGCACAGATACGCAGTATTTT,CASSPQGTSISSTDTQYF,TRBD2,TRBV18,TRBJ2-3,once
TGTGCCAGCTCACCAGGAGGGTCAGGCAATCAGCCCCAGCATTTT,CASSPGGSGNQPQHF,.,TRBV18,TRBJ1-5,.
TGTGCCAGCAGCTTTCGGGGGGCGTTGTATGGCTACACCTTC,CASSFRGALYGYTF,.,TRBV7-2,TRBJ1-2,.
TGTGCCAGTAGTAGCACAGGGGCGGGGGTGAACACTGAAGCTTTCTTT,CASSSTGAGVNTEAFF,TRBD1,TRBV19,TRBJ1-1,.
TGTGCCAGCAGCTTAACCCCCATGAATGAGCAGTTCTTC,CASSLTPMNEQFF,.,TRBV7-3,TRBJ2-1,.
TGTGCCAGCAGCCTAACCGGGGGGAACTATGGCTACACCTTC,CASSLTGGNYGYTF,.,TRBV3-1/TRBV3-2,TRBJ1-2,.
TGTGCCAGCAGCCGCGGCCCCGGGAGAAGCACAGATACGCAGTATTTT,CASSRGPGRSTDTQYF,.,TRBV7-9,TRBJ2-3,.
TGTGCCAGCAGCTTAGCAGCAGGGGTTGTCAATCAGCCCCAGCATTTT,CASSLAAGVVNQPQHF,.,TRBV7-2,TRBJ1-5,.
TGTGCCAGCAGCTCAAGCCCTGTAGGGACCGGGGAGCTGTTTTTT,CASSSSPVGTGELFF,.,TRBV11-3,TRBJ2-2,few
TGTGCCAGCAGCTCACCGGGAGATAAAGAGACCCAGTACTTC,CASSSPGDKETQYF,.,TRBV5-4,TRBJ2-5,.
TGCGCCAGCAGCTCTTCACAGGGGAGGAATGAGCAGTTCTTC,CASSSSQGRNEQFF,.,TRBV5-1,TRBJ2-1,.
TGTGCCAGCAGCGTAGATGGACAGGGGTTTGGAAACACCATATATTTT,CASSVDGQGFGNTIYF,TRBD1,TRBV9,TRBJ1-3,.
TGTGCCAGCAGCCAAGATTTGAGGGGGGGCAATCAGCCCCAGCATTTT,CASSQDLRGGNQPQHF,.,TRBV4-2,TRBJ1-5,few
TGTGCCAGCAGTCTCACAGGGGGCCCAACTAATGAAAAACTGTTTTTT,CASSLTGGPTNEKLFF,TRBD1,TRBV28,TRBJ1-4,.
TGTGCCAGCAGCCGGAACTACGAGCAGTACTTC,CASSRNYEQYF,.,TRBV5-6,TRBJ2-7,.
TGTGCCTGGAGTACAGGCAATCCGAATGAGCAGTTCTTC,CAWSTGNPNEQFF,.,TRBV30,TRBJ2-1,.
TGTGCCAGCAGCCAAGGGACTAGCCAAGAGACCCAGTACTTC,CASSQGTSQETQYF,TRBD2,TRBV3-1/TRBV3-2,TRBJ2-5,.
TGTGCCAGCAGCTTAGCCGAGATGAACACTGAAGCTTTCTTT,CASSLAEMNTEAFF,.,TRBV7-8,TRBJ1-1,.
TGTGCCAGCAGTTCTGGGACAGGGACTGAAAAACTGTTTTTT,CASSSGTGTEKLFF,TRBD1,TRBV28,TRBJ1-4,.
TGCGCCAGCAGCCCTATCCCGGACAGGGTGCCGTACGAGCAGTATTTC,CASSPIPDRVPYEQYF,TRBD1,TRBV5-1,TRBJ2-7,.
TGTGCCAGCAGCTTAGCAGTGGCAACTAATGAAAAACTGTTTTTT,CASSLAVATNEKLFF,.,TRBV7-2,TRBJ1-4,.
TGCGCCAGCAGCTTGGACAACTCGGCCCGAGCCTACGAGCAGTACTTC,CASSLDNSARAYEQYF,.,TRBV5-1,TRBJ2-7,.
TGTGCCAGCAGCTTGACAGAATACAATGAGCAGTTCTTC,CASSLTEYNEQFF,.,TRBV7-2,TRBJ2-1,.
TGTGCCAGCAGTTCGTACCCGGGGACAGGGGCTGAAGCTTTCTTT,CASSSYPGTGAEAFF,TRBD1,TRBV6-2/TRBV6-3,TRBJ1-1,.